Listed below are T cell receptor beta chains from one sample, sequenced in a study of identical twins. TCRdb itself ran the 5' RACE reads through MiXCR, one entry per CDR3 protein. The sample records under 300,000 distinct CDR3 sequences, over 11% being singletons. Sequencing input: memory (CD45RO+) T cells sorted from blood. The receptor source for this set is a woman younger than 30 in good health. Both conserved end residues are trimmed from each CDR3. Fields, in order: clone size, V gene, J gene, CDR3 protein. For some rows the clone size is stated as once, few or many, or as a class when expanded; others skip it.

clone size: NA; V gene: TRBV9; J gene: TRBJ2-2; CDR3 protein: ASSPRPDTGELF
clone size: few; V gene: TRBV10-2; J gene: TRBJ1-2; CDR3 protein: ASSETRESAGYT
clone size: NA; V gene: TRBV9; J gene: TRBJ1-2; CDR3 protein: ASSVAVSGYT
clone size: many; V gene: TRBV28; J gene: TRBJ1-5; CDR3 protein: ASRGVGTGNQPQH
clone size: many; V gene: TRBV12-3/TRBV12-4; J gene: TRBJ2-3; CDR3 protein: ASSFRTDTQY
clone size: many; V gene: TRBV14; J gene: TRBJ2-1; CDR3 protein: ASSHFSGGARNEQF
clone size: few; V gene: TRBV10-3; J gene: TRBJ2-2; CDR3 protein: AIRSNTGELF
clone size: few; V gene: TRBV20-1; J gene: TRBJ2-1; CDR3 protein: SARVQLSSNEQF
clone size: few; V gene: TRBV20-1; J gene: TRBJ2-3; CDR3 protein: SASTQRTDTQY
clone size: many; V gene: TRBV12-3/TRBV12-4; J gene: TRBJ2-1; CDR3 protein: ASRFSGGGLYNEQF
clone size: many; V gene: TRBV12-3/TRBV12-4; J gene: TRBJ2-7; CDR3 protein: ASASGGRDLRSFSYEQY
clone size: NA; V gene: TRBV3-1; J gene: TRBJ1-5; CDR3 protein: ASSHPDRGLQPQH
clone size: many; V gene: TRBV15; J gene: TRBJ2-5; CDR3 protein: ATSRDREGRVFETQY
clone size: many; V gene: TRBV7-2; J gene: TRBJ2-5; CDR3 protein: ASSPVGQQETQY
clone size: few; V gene: TRBV20-1; J gene: TRBJ1-1; CDR3 protein: SAGVSRRNTEAF
clone size: NA; V gene: TRBV4-3; J gene: TRBJ2-2; CDR3 protein: ASSQDRAGGPTGELF
clone size: few; V gene: TRBV9; J gene: TRBJ1-3; CDR3 protein: ASSVKAGAGNTIY
clone size: few; V gene: TRBV20-1; J gene: TRBJ1-1; CDR3 protein: SADHTSTEAF
clone size: few; V gene: TRBV2; J gene: TRBJ2-2; CDR3 protein: ASSVQGANTGELF
clone size: few; V gene: TRBV3-1; J gene: TRBJ1-2; CDR3 protein: ASSPRGQEGANYGYT
clone size: many; V gene: TRBV20-1; J gene: TRBJ1-4; CDR3 protein: SASATSLPGPEKLF
clone size: few; V gene: TRBV12-3/TRBV12-4; J gene: TRBJ2-1; CDR3 protein: ASTPGQGLGEQF
clone size: few; V gene: TRBV7-9; J gene: TRBJ2-7; CDR3 protein: ASSQGQDSYEQY
clone size: many; V gene: TRBV6-5; J gene: TRBJ2-7; CDR3 protein: ASSYLGGGTYEQY
clone size: NA; V gene: TRBV19; J gene: TRBJ1-2; CDR3 protein: ASSFEGERGYT
clone size: few; V gene: TRBV20-1; J gene: TRBJ2-3; CDR3 protein: SLLSGGPSTDTQY
clone size: many; V gene: TRBV6-1; J gene: TRBJ1-2; CDR3 protein: ASRLDPSNYGYT
clone size: once; V gene: TRBV5-1; J gene: TRBJ2-1; CDR3 protein: ASSWTSDEQF
clone size: NA; V gene: TRBV3-1; J gene: TRBJ2-4; CDR3 protein: ASSQSFTAKNIQY
clone size: NA; V gene: TRBV12-3/TRBV12-4; J gene: TRBJ2-6; CDR3 protein: ASSWTGPLRANVLT
clone size: many; V gene: TRBV9; J gene: TRBJ2-7; CDR3 protein: ASSVGGLAVDEQY
clone size: NA; V gene: TRBV12-3/TRBV12-4; J gene: TRBJ2-6; CDR3 protein: ASSQTGRSGANVLT